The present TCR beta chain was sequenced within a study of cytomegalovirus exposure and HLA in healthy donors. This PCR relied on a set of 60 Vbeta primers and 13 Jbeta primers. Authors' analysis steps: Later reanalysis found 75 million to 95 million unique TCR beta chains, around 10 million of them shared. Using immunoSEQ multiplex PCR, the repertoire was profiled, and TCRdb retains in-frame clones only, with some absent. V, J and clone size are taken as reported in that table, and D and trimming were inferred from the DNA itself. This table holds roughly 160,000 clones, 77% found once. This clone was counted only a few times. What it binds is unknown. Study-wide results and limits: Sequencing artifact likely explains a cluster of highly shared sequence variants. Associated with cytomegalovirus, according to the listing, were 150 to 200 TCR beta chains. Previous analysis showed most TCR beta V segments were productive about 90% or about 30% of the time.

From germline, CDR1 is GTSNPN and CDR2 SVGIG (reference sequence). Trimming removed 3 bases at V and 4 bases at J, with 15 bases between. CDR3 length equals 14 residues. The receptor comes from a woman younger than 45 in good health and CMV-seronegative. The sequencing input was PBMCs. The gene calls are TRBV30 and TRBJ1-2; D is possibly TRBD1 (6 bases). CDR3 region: CAWSAGELAYGYTF. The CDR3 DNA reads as TGTGCCTGGAGCGCAGGGGAGCTGGCCTATGGCTACACCTTC.